One sample yielded the 4 T cell receptor beta chains listed below, sequenced in a study of technical replicates of blood from a few donors. Only in-frame clones appear in the TCRdb table, and some are missing; sequencing was by immunoSEQ multiplex PCR. The table includes tens of thousands of clones, 85% to 95% detected once. The sequenced sample consisted of T cells isolated from PBMCs. The source is a human donor in good health.

The rearrangement links TRBV12-5 to TRBJ2-5; no clear D. The V end was cut by 0 bases, the J end by 3 bases, with 5 bases between. The CDR3 spans 13 residues. The V gene's germline CDR1 is LGHNT and CDR2 FRNRAP. The CDR3 reads CASGLVLKETQYF. CDR3 nucleotide sequence: TGTGCTAGTGGTTTGGTACTAAAAGAGACCCAGTACTTC.

The V and J genes are TRBV28 and TRBJ2-5; tentatively, D is TRBD1 (5 bases). This CDR3 spans 14 amino acids. V was pared by 8 bases and J by 2 bases, with 15 bases between. The germline CDR1 and CDR2 sequences are MDHEN and SYDVKM. Here the CDR3 DNA reads TGTGCCAGCCGGACAAGCCACGGACAAGAGACCCAGTACTTC. Amino acid sequence: CASRTSHGQETQYF.

This rearrangement joins TRBV4-3 to TRBJ1-5; a possible D gene is TRBD1 (5 bases). The V end was cut by 0 bases, the J end by 8 bases, with 8 bases between. The V gene's germline CDR1 is LGHNA and CDR2 YSLEER. The CDR3 runs to 13 residues. DNA of the CDR3: TGCGCCAGCAGCCAAGATCGGGGGGAGCCCCAGCATTTT. This gives the protein CASSQDRGEPQHF.

The chain uses TRBV10-3 and TRBJ1-4; TRBD1 matches at 10 bases. Germline V gene lookup returns CDR1 ENHRY and CDR2 SYGVKD. With 9 bases clipped from V and 6 bases from J, the junction kept 4 bases outside the gene matches. CDR3 size: 13 residues. For the CDR3, the DNA is TGTGCCATTTCCGGGACAGGGGATGAAAAACTGTTTTTT. Translated: CAISGTGDEKLFF.